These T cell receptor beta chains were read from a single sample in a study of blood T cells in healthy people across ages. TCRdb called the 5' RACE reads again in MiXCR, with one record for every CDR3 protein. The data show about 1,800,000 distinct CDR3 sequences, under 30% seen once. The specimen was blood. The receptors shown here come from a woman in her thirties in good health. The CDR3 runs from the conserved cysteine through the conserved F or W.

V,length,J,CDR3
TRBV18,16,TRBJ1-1,CASSPPNLHMNTEAFF
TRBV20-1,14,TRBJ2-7,CSAEVSGASYEQYF
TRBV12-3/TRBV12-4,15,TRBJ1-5,CASSPGAYSNQPQHF
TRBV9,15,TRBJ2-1,CASSVRHKLENEQFF
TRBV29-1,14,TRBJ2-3,CECPPGQGTDTQYF
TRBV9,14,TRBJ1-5,CASSVDGVNQPQHF
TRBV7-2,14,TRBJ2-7,CASSFGLTAGEQYF
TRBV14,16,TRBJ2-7,CASSQDWTGGSDEQYF
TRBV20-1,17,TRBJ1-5,CSARDQGKTDSNQPQHF
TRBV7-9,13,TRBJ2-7,CASSHSGGYEQYF
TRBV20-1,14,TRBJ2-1,CSAREYGGYNEQFF
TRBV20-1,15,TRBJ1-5,CSVGQGAKDNQPQHF
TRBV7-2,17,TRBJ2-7,CASSLPGRGQTSYEQYF
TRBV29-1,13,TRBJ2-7,CSVDTGRAYEQYF
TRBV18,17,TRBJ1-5,CASPETVETGGRQPQHF
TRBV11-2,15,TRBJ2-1,CASSRDLGGHNEQFF
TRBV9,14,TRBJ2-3,CASSERVTEGTQYF
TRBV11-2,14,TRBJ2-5,CASSSDSAGETQYF
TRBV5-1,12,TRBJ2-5,CASSRTGLNQYF
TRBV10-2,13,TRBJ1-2,CASSARTEGGYTF
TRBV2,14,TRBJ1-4,CASTRTGGYEKLFF
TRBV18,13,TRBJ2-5,CASSRQGKETQYF
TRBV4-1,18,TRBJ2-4,CASGQGSSFLVEGNIQYF
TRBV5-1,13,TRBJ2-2,CASSLRRSGELFF
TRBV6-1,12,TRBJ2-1,CASSESGLAQFF
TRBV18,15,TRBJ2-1,CASSPQWTGRDEQFF
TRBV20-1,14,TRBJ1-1,CSARRGGLNTEAFF
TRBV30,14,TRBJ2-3,CAWSRGSFTDTQYF
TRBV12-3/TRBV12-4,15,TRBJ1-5,CASSLLVSGNQPQHF
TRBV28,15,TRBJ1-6,CASSSPAGGDSPLHF
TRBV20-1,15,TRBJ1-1,CSARDLNSSNTEAFF
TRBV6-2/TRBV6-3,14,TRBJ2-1,CASSYRRARPPEFF
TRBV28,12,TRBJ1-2,CASSFGRYGYTF
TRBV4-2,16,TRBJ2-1,CASSQPRDFHLTEQFF
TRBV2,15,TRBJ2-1,CASSTRSNGGNEQFF
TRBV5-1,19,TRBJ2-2,CASSSTGLAGDSNTGELFF
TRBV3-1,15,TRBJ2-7,CASSSPRRGHYEQYF
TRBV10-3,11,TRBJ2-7,CAISETYEQCF
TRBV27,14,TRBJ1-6,CASSQGQSYSPLHF
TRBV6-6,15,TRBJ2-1,CASRNTGLAGLEQFF
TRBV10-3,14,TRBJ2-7,CAISGVGLPYEQYF
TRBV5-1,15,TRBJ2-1,CASSLAGQGWNEQFF
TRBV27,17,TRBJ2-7,CASSLSIPSGAAYEQYF
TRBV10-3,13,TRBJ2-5,CASMLREQETQYF
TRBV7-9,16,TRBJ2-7,CASSLTEGQGVYEQYF
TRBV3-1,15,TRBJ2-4,CASSQDSGTKNIQYF
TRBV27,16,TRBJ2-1,CASSLLQGRGLNEQFF
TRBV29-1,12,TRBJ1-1,CSVEKMNTEAFF
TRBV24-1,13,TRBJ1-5,CATSDRDLQPQHF
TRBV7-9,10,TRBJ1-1,CASEVAEAFF
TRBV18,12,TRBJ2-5,CASSPGMETQYF
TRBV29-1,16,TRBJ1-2,CSVDSPMTVFNYGYTF
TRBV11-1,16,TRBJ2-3,CASSSPRGGLLDTQYF
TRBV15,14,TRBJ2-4,CATSRDARGNIQYF
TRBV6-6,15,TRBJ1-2,CASSYGQGINYGYTF
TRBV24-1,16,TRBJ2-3,CATSDGGGRSTDTQYF
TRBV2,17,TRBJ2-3,CASSGDRAGGPIDTQYF